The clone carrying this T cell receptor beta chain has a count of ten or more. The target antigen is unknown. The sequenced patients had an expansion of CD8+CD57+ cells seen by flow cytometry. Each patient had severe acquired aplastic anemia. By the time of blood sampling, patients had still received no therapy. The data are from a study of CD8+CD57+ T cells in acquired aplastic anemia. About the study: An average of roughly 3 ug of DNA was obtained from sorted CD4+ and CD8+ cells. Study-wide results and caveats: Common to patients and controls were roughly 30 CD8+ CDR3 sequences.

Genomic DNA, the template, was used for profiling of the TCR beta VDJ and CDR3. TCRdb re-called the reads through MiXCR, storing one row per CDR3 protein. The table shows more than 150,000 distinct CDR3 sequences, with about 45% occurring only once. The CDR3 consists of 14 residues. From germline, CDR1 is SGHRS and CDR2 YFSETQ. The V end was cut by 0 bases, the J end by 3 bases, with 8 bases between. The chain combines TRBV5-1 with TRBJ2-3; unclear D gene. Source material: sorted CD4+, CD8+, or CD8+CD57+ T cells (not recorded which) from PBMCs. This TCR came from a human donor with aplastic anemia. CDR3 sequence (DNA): TGCGCCAGCAGCTTGGCGCTAGGGACAGATACGCAGTATTTT. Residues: CASSLALGTDTQYF.